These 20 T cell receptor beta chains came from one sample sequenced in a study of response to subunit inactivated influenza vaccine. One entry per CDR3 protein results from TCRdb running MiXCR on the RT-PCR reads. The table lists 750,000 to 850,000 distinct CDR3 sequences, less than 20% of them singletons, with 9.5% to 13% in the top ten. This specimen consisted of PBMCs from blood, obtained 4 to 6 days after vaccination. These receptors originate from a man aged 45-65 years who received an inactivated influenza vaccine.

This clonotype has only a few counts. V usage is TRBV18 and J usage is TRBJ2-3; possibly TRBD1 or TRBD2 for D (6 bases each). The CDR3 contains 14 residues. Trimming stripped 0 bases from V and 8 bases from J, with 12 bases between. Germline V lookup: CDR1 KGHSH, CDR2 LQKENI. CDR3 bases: TGTGCCAGCTCACCACCGGGGGCCGGGGGTACGCAGTATTTT. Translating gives CASSPPGAGGTQYF.

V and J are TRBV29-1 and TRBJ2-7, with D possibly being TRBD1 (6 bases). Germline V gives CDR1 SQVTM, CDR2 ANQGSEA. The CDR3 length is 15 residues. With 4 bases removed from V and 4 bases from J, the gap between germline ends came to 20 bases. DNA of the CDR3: TGCAGCGTTGGGCGACCCACCGGGACAATGTACGAGCAGTACTTC. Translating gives CSVGRPTGTMYEQYF.

The CDR3 bases are TGTGCCAGTAGTATCTTTGCGGCCTCCACAGATACGCAGTATTTT. Its protein product is CASSIFAASTDTQYF. J is TRBJ2-3 and V is TRBV19, with D unresolved. Trimming cost V 3 bases and J 2 bases, with 12 bases left between them. CDR1 is LNHDA and CDR2 is SQIVND in the germline V gene (reference sequence). The CDR3 has 15 amino acids.

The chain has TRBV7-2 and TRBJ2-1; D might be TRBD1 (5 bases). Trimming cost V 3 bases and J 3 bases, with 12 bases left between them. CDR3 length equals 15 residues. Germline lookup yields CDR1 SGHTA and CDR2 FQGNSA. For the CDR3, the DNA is TGTGCCAGCAGCTTGGGTCAGGGTCGCTACAATGAGCAGTTCTTC. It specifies CASSLGQGRYNEQFF.

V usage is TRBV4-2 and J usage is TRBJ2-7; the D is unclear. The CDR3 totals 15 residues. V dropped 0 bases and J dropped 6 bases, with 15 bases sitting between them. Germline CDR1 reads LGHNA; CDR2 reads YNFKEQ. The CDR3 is CASSQETGRLGEQYF. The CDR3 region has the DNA TGTGCCAGCAGCCAAGAAACCGGTAGACTGGGCGAGCAGTACTTC.

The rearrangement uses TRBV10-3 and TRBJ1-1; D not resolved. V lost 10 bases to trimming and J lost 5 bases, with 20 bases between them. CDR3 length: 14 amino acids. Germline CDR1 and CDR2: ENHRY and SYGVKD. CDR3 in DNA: TGTGCCACGCAGGACTCCAGTCCCGCAACTGAAGCTTTCTTT. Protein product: CATQDSSPATEAFF.

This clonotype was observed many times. CDR3 protein: CSIDVRGARNEQFF. For the CDR3, the DNA is TGCAGTATAGACGTCAGGGGGGCCCGTAATGAGCAGTTCTTC. The chain couples TRBV20-1 to TRBJ2-1; D is perhaps TRBD1 (7 bases). Looked up from germline, CDR1 is DFQATT and CDR2 is SNEGSKA (reference sequence). Trimming removed 8 bases from V and 7 bases from J, with 21 bases in between. The CDR3 is 14 amino acids.

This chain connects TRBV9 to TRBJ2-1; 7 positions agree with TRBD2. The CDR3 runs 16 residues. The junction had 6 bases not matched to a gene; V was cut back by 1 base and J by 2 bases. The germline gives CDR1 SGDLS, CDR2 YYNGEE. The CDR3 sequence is CASSVQGGLAYNEQFF. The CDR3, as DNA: TGTGCCAGCAGCGTACAAGGCGGACTAGCCTACAATGAGCAGTTCTTC.

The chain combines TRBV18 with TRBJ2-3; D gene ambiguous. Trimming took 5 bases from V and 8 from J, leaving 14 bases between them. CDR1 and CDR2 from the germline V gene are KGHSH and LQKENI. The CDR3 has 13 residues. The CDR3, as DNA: TGTGCCAGCTCATCCGGACCGCTTGCTACGCAGTATTTT. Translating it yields CASSSGPLATQYF.

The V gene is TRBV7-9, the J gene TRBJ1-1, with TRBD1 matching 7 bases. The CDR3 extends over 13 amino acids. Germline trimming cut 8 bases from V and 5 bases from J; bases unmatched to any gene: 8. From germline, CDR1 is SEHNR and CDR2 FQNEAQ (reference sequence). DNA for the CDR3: TGTGCCAGCGGAACCCCAGGGGGGACTGAAGCTTTCTTT. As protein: CASGTPGGTEAFF.

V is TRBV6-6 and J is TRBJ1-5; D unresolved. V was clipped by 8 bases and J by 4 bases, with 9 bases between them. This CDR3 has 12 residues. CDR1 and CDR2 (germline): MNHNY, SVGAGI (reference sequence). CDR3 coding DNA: TGTGCCAGCCGTAACGGGAATCAGCCCCAGCATTTT. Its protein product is CASRNGNQPQHF.

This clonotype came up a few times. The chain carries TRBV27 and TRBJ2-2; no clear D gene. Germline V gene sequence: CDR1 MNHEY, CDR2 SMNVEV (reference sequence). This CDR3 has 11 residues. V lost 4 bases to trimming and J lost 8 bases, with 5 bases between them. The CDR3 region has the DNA TGTGCCAGCAGTTCCTTTGGGGAGCTGTTTTTT. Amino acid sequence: CASSSFGELFF.

The DNA of the CDR3 is TGTGCCAGTAGTACCCTAGGGAGCACAGATACGCAGTATTTT. Translated, it gives CASSTLGSTDTQYF. V and J are TRBV19 and TRBJ2-3; D is unclear. The CDR3 is 14 amino acids. The V gene lost 4 bases and the J gene lost 0 bases, with 8 bases spanning the gap. Germline values: CDR1 LNHDA, CDR2 SQIVND (reference sequence).

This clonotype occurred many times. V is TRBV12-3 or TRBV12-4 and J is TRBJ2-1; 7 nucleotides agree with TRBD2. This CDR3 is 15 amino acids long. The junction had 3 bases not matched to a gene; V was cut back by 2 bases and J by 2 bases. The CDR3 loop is CASSLSGVTYNEQFF. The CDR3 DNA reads TGTGCCAGCAGTTTAAGCGGGGTCACCTACAATGAGCAGTTCTTC.

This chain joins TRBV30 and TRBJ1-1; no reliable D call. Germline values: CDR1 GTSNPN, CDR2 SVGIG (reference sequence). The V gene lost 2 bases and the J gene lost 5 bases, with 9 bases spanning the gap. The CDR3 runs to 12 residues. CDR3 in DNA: TGTGCCTGGAGTTTGGGGATTACTGAAGCTTTCTTT. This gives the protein CAWSLGITEAFF.

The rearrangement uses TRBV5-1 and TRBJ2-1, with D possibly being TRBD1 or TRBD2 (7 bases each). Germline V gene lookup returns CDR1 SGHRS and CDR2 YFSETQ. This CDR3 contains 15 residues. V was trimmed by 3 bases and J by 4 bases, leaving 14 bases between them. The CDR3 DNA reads TGCGCCAGCAGCTCCAGGGGGGGCGGGTACAATGAGCAGTTCTTC. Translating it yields CASSSRGGGYNEQFF.

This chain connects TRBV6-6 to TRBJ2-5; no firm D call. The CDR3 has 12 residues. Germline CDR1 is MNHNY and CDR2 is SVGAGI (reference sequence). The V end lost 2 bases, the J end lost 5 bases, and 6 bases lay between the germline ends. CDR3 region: CASSYVAETQYF. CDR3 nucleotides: TGTGCCAGCAGTTACGTGGCGGAGACCCAGTACTTC.

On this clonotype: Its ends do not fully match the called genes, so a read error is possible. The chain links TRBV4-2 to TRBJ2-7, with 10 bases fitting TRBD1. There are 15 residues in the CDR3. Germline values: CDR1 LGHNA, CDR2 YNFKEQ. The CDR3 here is CGSSNRGTGVYEQYF. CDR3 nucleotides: TGTGGCAGCAGCAACCGCGGGACAGGGGTCTACGAGCAGTACTTC.

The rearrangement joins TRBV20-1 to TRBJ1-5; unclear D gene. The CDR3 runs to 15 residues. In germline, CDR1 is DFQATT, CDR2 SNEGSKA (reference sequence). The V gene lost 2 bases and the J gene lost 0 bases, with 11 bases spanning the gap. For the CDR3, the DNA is TGCAGTGCTAGAAACAGACCTAATAGCAATCAGCCCCAGCATTTT. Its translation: CSARNRPNSNQPQHF.

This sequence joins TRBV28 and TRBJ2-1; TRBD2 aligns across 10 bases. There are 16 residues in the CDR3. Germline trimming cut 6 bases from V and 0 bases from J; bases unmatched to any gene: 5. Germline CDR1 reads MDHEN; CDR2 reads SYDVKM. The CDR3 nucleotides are TGTGCCAGCAGGAACCCTAGCGGGAGCTCCTACAATGAGCAGTTCTTC. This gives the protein CASRNPSGSSYNEQFF.